This T cell receptor beta chain was sequenced during a study of T cell responses to AZD1222 COVID-19 vaccine. TCRdb keeps only in-frame clones here, not all; method: immunoSEQ multiplex PCR. The sample lists about 49,000 clones; roughly 84% were seen once. V lost 1 base, J lost 10 bases, and 22 bases lay in between. CDR1 is KGHSH and CDR2 is LQKENI in the germline V gene. This CDR3 is built from 16 residues. Study-wide points: Vaccine-related CD4 TCRs covered spike, predominating at 160-218 and 743-854. Recipients of two AZD1222 doses showed rising Spike-specific TCR breadth and depth. Seropositive status at baseline applied to only a handful of AZD1222 recipients. Epitopes outside B.1.351 and B.1.1.7 mutated regions reportedly drew nearly half of spike TCRs.

With respect to this clone: Its target is not known.

The source is an adult in good health. The V gene is TRBV18, the J gene TRBJ1-1, with D possibly matching TRBD1 (5 bases). Sequenced material: peripheral blood, taken on day 0 of MenACWY control vaccination. This CDR3 is CASSPQTLRPVGGAFF. The CDR3, as DNA: TGTGCCAGCTCACCACAAACGTTACGTCCGGTCGGGGGAGCTTTCTTT.